Presented here are 7 T cell receptor beta chains from one specimen sequenced in a study of blood T cell repertoires in COVID-19. The method was immunoSEQ multiplex PCR; TCRdb's version includes in-frame clones alone and lacks a portion of them. The sample carries some 150,000 clones, around 85% recorded once. Sample: peripheral blood. All receptors come from a man between 65 and 85 years old with acute or convalescent COVID-19.

This clone showed up many times. The gene calls are TRBV18 and TRBJ1-5; D not resolved. Germline CDR1 and CDR2: KGHSH and LQKENI. The V and J ends lost 3 bases and 0 bases respectively, with 3 bases between them. The CDR3 extends over 13 amino acids. DNA for the CDR3: TGTGCCAGCTCACCCGTTAGCAATCAGCCCCAGCATTTT. Its translation: CASSPVSNQPQHF.

The chain carries TRBV7-9 and TRBJ1-1; TRBD1 might be the D (5 bases). Germline V gene sequence: CDR1 SEHNR, CDR2 FQNEAQ (reference sequence). The CDR3 contains 14 residues. V lost 2 bases and J 3 bases, leaving 10 bases between the germline ends. In DNA form, the CDR3 reads TGTGCCAGCAGCTTACAGGGATCGGACACTGAAGCTTTCTTT. This encodes CASSLQGSDTEAFF.

This clone has just a few counts. The CDR3 DNA sequence: TGTGCCAGCAGTTTAAACCGGGACACTCCTAACTATGGCTACACCTTC. Protein: CASSLNRDTPNYGYTF. The V call is TRBV27, the J call TRBJ1-2; weak D call: TRBD1 (6 bases). The CDR3 consists of 16 residues. CDR1 is MNHEY and CDR2 is SMNVEV in the germline V gene (reference sequence). V lost 2 bases and J lost 0, with 13 bases in between.

This clone has only one observation. The chain recombines TRBV11-2 with TRBJ2-7; 8 positions match TRBD1. Germline CDR1 SGHAT, CDR2 FQNNGV. The CDR3 extends over 15 amino acids. J lost 3 bases, V lost 3 bases, and 7 bases had no gene match. CDR3 DNA: TGTGCCAGCAGCTTTCACGGGACAGGAAACTACGAGCAGTACTTC. It specifies CASSFHGTGNYEQYF. Filled out from reference TRBV11-2 and TRBJ2-7, the complete variable domain reads EAGVAQSPRYKIIEKRQSVAFWCNPISGHATLYWYQQILGQGPKLLIQFQNNGVVDDSQLPKDRFSAERLKGVDSTLKIQPAKLEDSAVYLCASSFHGTGNYEQYFGPGTRLTVT.

This clone was recorded a few times. The sample has other DNA sequences that encode this CDR3 too. CDR3 protein: CSVDGGPGQGAYEQYF. The DNA of the CDR3 is TGCAGCGTTGATGGGGGTCCAGGACAGGGGGCCTACGAGCAGTACTTC. The chain carries TRBV29-1 and TRBJ2-7, with 10 positions matching TRBD1. The CDR3 extends over 16 amino acids. The junction had 10 bases not matched to a gene; V was cut back by 3 bases and J by 2 bases. Per the germline V gene, CDR1 is SQVTM and CDR2 is ANQGSEA.

The rearrangement links TRBV11-3 to TRBJ2-3; 12 bases are a match to TRBD1. CDR3 size: 18 residues. The trim removed 5 bases at V and 3 bases at J, leaving 12 bases unmatched. Germline assignment: CDR1 SGHNT and CDR2 YENEEA. The CDR3 loop reads CASSPGQGAASGTDTQYF. The CDR3 region has the DNA TGTGCCAGCAGCCCGGGACAGGGGGCAGCGTCGGGGACAGATACGCAGTATTTT. The variable domain in full, with the rest retrieved from reference TRBV11-3 and TRBJ2-3, is EAGVVQSPRYKIIEKKQPVAFWCNPISGHNTLYWYLQNLGQGPELLIRYENEEAVDDSQLPKDRFSAERLKGVDSTLKIQPAELGDSAVYLCASSPGQGAASGTDTQYFGPGTRLTVL.

J is TRBJ2-3 and V is TRBV9; TRBD2 is a possible D gene (6 bases). V shed 0 bases and J shed 2 bases, with 10 bases lying between them. This CDR3 has 15 amino acids. Per germline, CDR1 SGDLS and CDR2 YYNGEE. CDR3 coding DNA: TGTGCCAGCAGCGTAGCAGTGGGACTCACAGATACGCAGTATTTT. It is translated as CASSVAVGLTDTQYF.